Below, one TCR beta chain is given with its context. Its antigen is unknown. Base-call qualities are not available, and no considerably larger clone is one nucleotide away. The CDR3 spans 14 residues, from the cysteine through the phenylalanine. Only CDR3 DNA remains: 42 bases, in frame from the first base. The trim is 1 base for V and 7 bases for J, with a gap of 14 bases between the germline ends. Sequences SGHRS (CDR1) and YFSETQ (CDR2) are obtained from the germline V gene. The data originate from a study of cytomegalovirus exposure and HLA in healthy donors listed by TCRdb under 2017. Turning to the overall study: An earlier analysis of approximately 550 of the donors reported 250 to 300 Gb of sequence data and 117 million unique TCR beta sequences from roughly 180 million T cells. Across around 400 genotyped donors of the cohort, an average of approximately 240,000 unique TCR beta nucleotide sequences per donor were sequenced, and 15% to 20% of those sequences were non-productive. Roughly 5 DR-DQ haplotypes were handled as single units for association and clustering, since linkage in the cohort was strong. An early release that covered approximately 600 HLA-typed donors contained approximately 300 gigabases of sequencing data and tens of millions of unique TCR sequences. Genome-wide SNP genotypes for about 65% of the 666 donors were used in a later genetic analysis, which treated that subset as a discovery cohort. In a later analysis, previously published TCR beta repertoires from 666 donors were re-analyzed and high-resolution HLA genotyping was added so that TCR occurrence patterns could be studied. Besides the first cohort of 550 to 750 subjects, a separate validation cohort made up of over a hundred different subjects was used. Of the 350 to 400 genotyped donors, about 80% fell in the genetic ancestry cluster associated with self-reported Caucasian donors. The aim of the study was to test whether cataloging public T cell receptors could identify signatures of past pathogen exposure. An earlier analysis of some 600 of the donors applied high-throughput TCR beta sequencing to assess whether each TCR beta V gene segment acted as functional or pseudogenic. Donor age, sex, ethnicity and CMV serostatus were compiled alongside the repertoire data. To predict cytomegalovirus infection status, the study combined high-throughput TCR immunosequencing, statistical association of individual TCRs with disease status, and machine learning. The later analysis used no new phenotypic data to find candidate immune exposures, relying instead on TCR beta sequences and their occurrence across donors. The study used immunosequencing to profile the T cell repertoires of under 700 subjects and linked those repertoires to cytomegalovirus serostatus. All discovery cohort repertoires had been generated using a single sequencing platform. Both class I and class II loci were covered by HLA typing, at four-digit resolution. Typing coverage varied by locus: roughly 620-630 donors for A, B, C, DRB1 and DQB1; around 560 for DQA1; around 570 for DPA1; around 450 for DPB1.

In total, over 600 healthy bone marrow donors made up the cohort. At the time of sampling, every cohort member was nominally healthy, though immune exposures that went unrecorded were likely present. The donor tested CMV seropositive and was one of the 289 seropositive cohort members. Every donor gave a peripheral blood sample, and the peripheral blood mononuclear cells from that sample were used for TCR beta sequencing. Genomic DNA was extracted from the blood cell samples with the Qiagen DNeasy Blood Extraction Kit. The library was built by means of the immunoSEQ multiplex PCR assay. The multiplex PCR relied on a mix of 60 forward primers for TCR Vbeta segments and 13 reverse primers for TCR Jbeta segments. The CDR3 region of rearranged TCR beta genes was amplified from genomic DNA with a multiplex PCR assay. The amplified TCR beta libraries were sequenced on the Illumina HiSeq System as 87-base-pair reads. In the authors' own workflow: In a later analysis, some 80 million unique TCR beta chains were counted across the 650 to 700 repertoires, and some 10 million of these chains were shared by at least two donors. A nearest-neighbor algorithm error-corrected the raw reads and collapsed the reads into unique sequences, merging closely related sequences to remove PCR and sequencing errors. To assign V, D and J gene segments, CDR3 sequences were aligned to IMGT reference sequences. For a sequence to be retained, a match of at least six nucleotides to both a V gene segment and a J gene segment was required. A rearrangement was called productive if the CDR3 had no stop codons and remained in frame with V and J, and every other rearrangement was called non-productive. CDR3 was defined by IMGT convention, running from the second conserved V-encoded cysteine to the conserved J-encoded phenylalanine. In an earlier analysis of roughly 580 of the donors, sequences lacking an unambiguous match to a single V gene segment were excluded. An earlier analysis of about 600 of the donors called V segments functional above 56.7% productive rearrangements and segregating when the between-donor standard deviation exceeded 5%. A statistical classification framework was developed to diagnose cytomegalovirus status using the catalog of TCR beta chain sequences. In a later analysis, TCR nucleotide sequences were compared against IMGT/GENE-DB human TR gene sequences so that V and J genes could be assigned. A later analysis assigned CDR3 sequences and most-parsimonious VDJ recombination scenarios with the TCRdist pipeline. In a later analysis, every TCR beta chain was defined by the combination of its CDR3 amino acid sequence and its V-gene family, and reads without a unique V-gene family were dropped. A later analysis removed roughly 590 highly shared, low-generation-probability nucleotide sequences to deal with suspected cross-contamination and a sequencing artifact. A later analysis calculated a clonal expansion index for each public chain from normalized within-repertoire ranks of inferred template counts. A later analysis computed generation probabilities with a VDJ recombination model fitted to out-of-frame rearrangements, and checked the results against IGoR. A later analysis scored TCR-TCR, TCR-HLA and TCR-CMV co-occurrence with hypergeometric tests, applying a repertoire-size bias correction to TCR pairs. To estimate false discovery rates, a later analysis permuted the HLA or CMV assignments 20 times. In a later analysis, co-occurring TCRs were grouped using DBSCAN, with TCRdist sequence similarity added in when clustering inside HLA-allele-positive subsets. Repertoires with fewer than 30,000 or more than 120,000 public chains, plus five repertoires with anomalous nucleotide sharing, were excluded from co-occurrence clustering. TCRdb obtained this table from immuneACCESS and retained in-frame rearrangements with V and J assigned. These tables miss some clones; where compared with another copy, unresolved V genes account for less than half of the shortfall, and the remainder is unexplained. The DNA gave D and trimming, while V, J and clone size come from that table. The sample table lists fewer than 150,000 clones, around 80% of them with a count of one. The ten biggest clones cover nearly 7% of the sample.

Results the study describes overall, beyond this receptor: Several of the top co-occurrence clusters appeared to be linked to parvovirus B19, influenza, CMV and Epstein-Barr virus, according to a later analysis. A further reported finding was that TCR beta sequences accurately predicted the HLA-A and HLA-B alleles for most subjects in the first cohort. The cohort was sequenced for TCR beta chains only, and without alpha or paired-chain data the features that could be detected were limited. Roughly uniform sequencing depth across donors was assumed in presence/absence analyses, although this assumption may not hold. In a later analysis, TCR association rates were found to vary across HLA loci, with the most associated TCRs seen for DRB1 alleles and the fewest for HLA-C alleles. A later analysis associated 16,951 TCR beta sequences with specific HLA alleles at a false discovery rate of 0.05. The only immune exposure information available for the cohort was CMV serostatus. The authors suggested that the approach could potentially be generalized to other disease states and immunological phenotypes. According to a later analysis, most CMV-associated TCR beta chains appeared to be HLA-restricted, and the HLA associations seemed to be driven largely by CMV exposure. Most TCR sequences were observed very rarely across donors, whereas some public TCRs were present in many individuals. HLA typing was unavailable for some donors at each locus, so association tests used only the typed subset. Strong co-occurrence of HLA alleles, especially DR and DQ, made assigning TCR associations to individual alleles difficult. Because the 87-base-pair reads could not distinguish some IMGT-functional V segments, including TRBV6-2 and TRBV6-3, those segments were excluded. In an earlier analysis of approximately 600 of the donors, most TCR beta V segments were observed in productive rearrangements about 87% or about 30% of the time, broadly matching IMGT annotations. According to a later genetic analysis, donors in an Asian-associated ancestry cluster had fewer N-insertions in productive TCRs than the approximately 650-donor mean. Linkage disequilibrium might explain the correlated functional status among segregating V segments, but an unknown experimental factor could not be excluded. The study gave a list of under 200 TCR beta chains associated with cytomegalovirus. The classifier was reported to diagnose cytomegalovirus status with high specificity and sensitivity in both the original and validation cohorts. A cluster of highly shared sequence variants was judged likely to represent a technical artifact of the sequencing pipeline. An association between a missense DCLRE1C variant and V-gene and J-gene trimming of TCR beta chains was found in a later genetic analysis and replicated in an independent cohort. A few of the identified cytomegalovirus-associated TCR beta chains were confirmed in vitro to be specific for cytomegalovirus antigens. A later analysis found that HLA-associated TCR beta chains were more clonally expanded and had lower generation probabilities than equally common non-associated chains. Because counts were too low, about 18 rarely observed V segments, including chromosome 9 orphons, were left out of the earlier analysis of 500 to 750 of the donors.

Sequencing was done on a sample of PBMCs. The V and J genes are TRBV5-1 and TRBJ1-1; possibly the D gene is TRBD1, per 5 matching bases. The receptor comes from a man aged 40-50 years in good health and CMV-seropositive. The CDR3 protein is CASSLTAGNIEAFF. The DNA sequence follows: TGCGCCAGCAGCTTGACGGCAGGGAATATTGAAGCTTTCTTT. Reference TRBV5-1 and TRBJ1-1 proteins supply the regions before and after the CDR3; the full variable domain is: KAGVTQTPRYLIKTRGQQVTLSCSPISGHRSVSWYQQTPGQGLQFLFEYFSETQRNKGNFPGRFSGRQFSNSRSEMNVSTLELGDSALYLCASSLTAGNIEAFFGQGTRLTVV.